This is a list of T cell receptor beta chains from one sample in a study of shared clonotypes between healthy human individuals. TCRdb's copy holds only in-frame clones and misses some; the assay was immunoSEQ multiplex PCR. The sample lists 550,000 to 650,000 clones, approximately 96% occurring once. The sample taken for sequencing was naive CD8+ T cells sorted from blood. Receptor source: a woman aged 30 to 39 in good health. Both conserved end residues are part of each CDR3. Each record gives: J gene, V gene, CDR3 protein.

>TRBJ2-5|TRBV6-5
CASSSHGGMVETQYF
>TRBJ2-1|TRBV7-9
CASSLVRPGGNEQFF
>TRBJ2-1|TRBV27
CASSTSVGDSYNEQFF
>TRBJ1-2|TRBV28
CASSLDRVGGYTF
>TRBJ2-7|TRBV28
CASSLKFRSYEQYF
>TRBJ2-3|TRBV4-2
CASSQVLGDTQYF
>TRBJ1-4|TRBV27
CASSPGQGGEKLFF
>TRBJ2-1|TRBV28
CATEGLLSGQFF
>TRBJ1-5|TRBV4-1
CASSQEGQGGNQPQHF
>TRBJ2-1|TRBV11-2
CASSSLGNEQFF
>TRBJ2-5|TRBV13
CASSGAGGEETQYF
>TRBJ2-1|TRBV5-6
CASSLSAGQVSYNEQFF
>TRBJ2-1|TRBV9
CASSVTSGRLSEQFF
>TRBJ2-5|TRBV21-1
CASSKVRGPPGQETQYF
>TRBJ2-1|TRBV19
CASSLGLINEQFF
>TRBJ1-1|TRBV6-6
CASSYGPSGTEAFF
>TRBJ2-7|TRBV7-9
CASSLGPNEAYEQYF
>TRBJ2-7|TRBV14
CASSQGWSEQYF
>TRBJ1-4|TRBV19
CASTVWPESNEKLFF
>TRBJ1-1|TRBV13
CASSSGDRGLNTEAFF
>TRBJ2-2|TRBV11-1
CASDRGITGELFF
>.|TRBV6-1
CASSVRDSSYEQYF
>TRBJ2-5|TRBV2
CASSAAFIQTQYF
>TRBJ2-1|TRBV29-1
CSGTGSWLFLKDEQFF
>TRBJ2-7|TRBV2
CASSGRRGRTTKGVAYEQYF
>TRBJ2-5|TRBV7-9
CASSSAAAETQYF
>TRBJ2-7|TRBV27
CASSFAGGNEQYF
>TRBJ2-2|TRBV27
CASSLPGLARELFF
>TRBJ1-5|TRBV7-9
CASSLRGYQPQHF
>TRBJ1-3|TRBV4-1
CASSRKPQGSSGNTIYF
>TRBJ2-1|TRBV6-1
CASREGETSEYNEQFF
>TRBJ2-4|TRBV4-2
CASSPSDGAKNIQYF
>TRBJ2-7|TRBV30
CAWSPGHHSYEQYF
>TRBJ1-1|TRBV5-6
CASSILTDTEAFF
>TRBJ2-1|TRBV7-8
CASSPLAGYLNEQFF
>TRBJ1-6|TRBV19
CASTPGTGGNSPLHF
>TRBJ2-1|TRBV14
CASSQAGPSGRSSNEQFF
>TRBJ2-4|TRBV4-1
CASSQDELGVIQYF
>TRBJ2-2|TRBV27
CASSFSWGDRGTGELFF
>TRBJ1-2|TRBV5-3
CARSPEIYGYTF
>TRBJ2-7|TRBV13
CASSGGTSGSSYEQYF
>TRBJ2-7|TRBV4-2
CASSSPETGAREQYF
>TRBJ2-2|TRBV19
CASMDRKNTGELFF
>TRBJ2-2|TRBV28
CASSHLYGRTNTGELFF
>TRBJ1-5|TRBV15
CATSRAGRSNQPQHF
>TRBJ1-5|TRBV6-5
CASSPGIYSNQPQHF
>TRBJ2-3|TRBV7-6
CASSPGDGGTDTQYF
>TRBJ2-3|TRBV5-6
CASSLGGQADTQYF
>TRBJ2-1|TRBV28
CASSGTGYNEQFF
>TRBJ2-7|TRBV27
CASSWAATTTYEQYF
>TRBJ1-4|TRBV2
CASSVQQRTNEKLFF